Listed here are 8 T cell receptor beta chains from one sample, sequenced in a study of CD8+ T cells in alopecia areata. RNA extraction was followed by reverse transcription into cDNA, which acted as the sequencing template. TCRdb keeps only in-frame clones here, not all; method: immunoSEQ multiplex PCR. The data contain 170,000 or so clones, over 50% of them singletons. Specimen: CD4+ T cells sorted from blood, collected at week 0. Source of these receptors: a human donor with alopecia areata.

This clone was counted only a few times. The CDR3 reads CASSEYGVNTEAFF. CDR3 nucleotides: TGTGCCAGCAGTGAATATGGGGTGAACACTGAAGCTTTCTTT. The chain recombines TRBV2 with TRBJ1-1; no reliable D call. Trimming took off 2 bases at V and 0 bases at J, with 7 bases between the two ends. The germline CDR1 and CDR2 sequences are SNHLY and FYNNEI. The CDR3 loop spans 14 amino acids.

The rearrangement uses TRBV2 and TRBJ2-7; D is unresolved. Trimming took 6 bases from V and 1 from J, leaving 7 bases between them. Germline CDR1 reads SNHLY; CDR2 reads FYNNEI. CDR3 length equals 12 residues. The CDR3 DNA reads as TGTGCCAGCAGGGTAGGGTCCTACGAGCAGTACTTC. Its protein is CASRVGSYEQYF.

In this sample, this clone turned up a few times. The chain joins TRBV4-2 to TRBJ2-6; D ambiguous. Between the trimmed V and J ends, which lost 0 bases and 4 bases, there was a span of 10 bases. The germline V gene has CDR1 LGHNA and CDR2 YNFKEQ. The CDR3 sequence is 16 residues long. In DNA form, the CDR3 reads TGTGCCAGCAGCCAAGATTGGGCGAGAGGGGCCAACGTCCTGACTTTC. Residues: CASSQDWARGANVLTF.

The chain couples TRBV29-1 to TRBJ2-5; maybe TRBD2 (5 bases). This CDR3 is built from 12 residues. V was pared by 4 bases and J by 2 bases, with 8 bases between. From germline, CDR1 is SQVTM and CDR2 ANQGSEA. Here the CDR3 DNA reads TGCAGCGTTGCCCGGGGACAAGAGACCCAGTACTTC. Translating it yields CSVARGQETQYF.

This rearrangement joins TRBV29-1 to TRBJ1-2; 8 nucleotides match TRBD1. Trimming at V came to 4 bases and at J to 8 bases, leaving 9 bases not matched to a gene. Germline V gives CDR1 SQVTM, CDR2 ANQGSEA. This CDR3 region has 13 residues. The CDR3 coding sequence is TGCAGCGTTGGCCCAAGGACAGGGAGAGGCTACACCTTC. Residues: CSVGPRTGRGYTF.

The chain carries TRBV6-6 and TRBJ2-2; 7 nucleotides agree with TRBD1. Germline CDR1 reads MNHNY; CDR2 reads SVGAGI (reference sequence). The junction had 6 bases not matched to a gene; V was cut back by 5 bases and J by 3 bases. This CDR3 has 15 amino acids. CDR3 region: CASSDRDRHTGELFF. The CDR3 coding sequence is TGTGCCAGCAGTGATAGGGACAGACACACCGGGGAGCTGTTTTTT.

This clone was observed a few times. The chain couples TRBV2 to TRBJ1-5; D perhaps matches TRBD1 (5 bases). The CDR3 is 15 residues long. V lost 6 bases, J lost 4 bases, and 16 bases lay in between. CDR1 and CDR2 from the germline V gene are SNHLY and FYNNEI. The CDR3 DNA follows: TGTGCCAGCAGCATGACAGAAACCTTGAATCAGCCCCAGCATTTT. The encoded protein is CASSMTETLNQPQHF.

The chain links TRBV5-1 to TRBJ2-3, with a possible D match to TRBD2 (7 bases). Trimming left V 3 bases short and J 3 bases short, with 11 bases between. The CDR3 extends over 14 amino acids. Per germline, CDR1 SGHRS and CDR2 YFSETQ. DNA for the CDR3: TGCGCCAGCAGCTCTGGGGGGGCGACAGATACGCAGTATTTT. Translated, it gives CASSSGGATDTQYF.